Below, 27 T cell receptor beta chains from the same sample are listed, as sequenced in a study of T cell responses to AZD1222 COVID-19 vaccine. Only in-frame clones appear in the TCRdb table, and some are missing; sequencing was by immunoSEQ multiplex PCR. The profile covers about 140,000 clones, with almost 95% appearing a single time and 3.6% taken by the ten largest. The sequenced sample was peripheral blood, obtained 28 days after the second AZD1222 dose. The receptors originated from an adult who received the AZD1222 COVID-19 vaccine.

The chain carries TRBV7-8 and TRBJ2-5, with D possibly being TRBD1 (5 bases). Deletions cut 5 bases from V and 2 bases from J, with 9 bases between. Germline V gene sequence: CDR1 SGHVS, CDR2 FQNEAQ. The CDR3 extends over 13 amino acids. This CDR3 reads CASSLDSQETQYF. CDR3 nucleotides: TGTGCCAGCAGCCTTGACAGTCAAGAGACCCAGTACTTC. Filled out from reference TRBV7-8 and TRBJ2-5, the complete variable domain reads GAGVSQSPRYKVAKRGQDVALRCDPISGHVSLFWYQQALGQGPEFLTYFQNEAQLDKSGLPSDRFFAERPEGSVSTLKIQRTQQEDSAVYLCASSLDSQETQYFGPGTRLLVL.

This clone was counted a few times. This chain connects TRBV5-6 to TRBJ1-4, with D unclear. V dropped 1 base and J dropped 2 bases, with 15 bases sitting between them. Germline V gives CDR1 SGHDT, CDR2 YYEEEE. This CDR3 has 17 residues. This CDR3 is CASSLKVSASTNEKLFF. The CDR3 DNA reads TGTGCCAGCAGCTTGAAGGTTTCCGCGAGTACTAATGAAAAACTGTTTTTT. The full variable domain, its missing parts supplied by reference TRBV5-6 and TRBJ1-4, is DAGVTQSPTHLIKTRGQQVTLRCSPKSGHDTVSWYQQALGQGPQFIFQYYEEEERQRGNFPDRFSGHQFPNYSSELNVNALLLGDSALYLCASSLKVSASTNEKLFFGSGTQLSVL.

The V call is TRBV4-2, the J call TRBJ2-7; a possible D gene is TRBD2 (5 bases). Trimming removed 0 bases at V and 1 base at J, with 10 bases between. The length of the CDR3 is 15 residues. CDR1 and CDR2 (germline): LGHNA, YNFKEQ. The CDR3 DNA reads TGTGCCAGCAGCCAAGATTACGGGGAGTCCTACGAGCAGTACTTC. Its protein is CASSQDYGESYEQYF.

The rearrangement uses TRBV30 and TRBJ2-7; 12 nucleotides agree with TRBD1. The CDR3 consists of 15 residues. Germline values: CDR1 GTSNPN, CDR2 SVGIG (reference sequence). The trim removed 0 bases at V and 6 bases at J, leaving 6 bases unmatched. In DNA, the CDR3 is TGTGCCTGGAGTGTTGGGACAGGGGGCTTGTGCGAGCAGTACTTC. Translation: CAWSVGTGGLCEQYF.

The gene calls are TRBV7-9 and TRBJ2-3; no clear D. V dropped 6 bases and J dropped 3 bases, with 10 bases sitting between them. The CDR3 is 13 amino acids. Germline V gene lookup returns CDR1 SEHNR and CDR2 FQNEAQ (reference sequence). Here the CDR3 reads CASSQEWTDTQYF. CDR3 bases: TGTGCCAGCAGTCAGGAGTGGACAGATACGCAGTATTTT.

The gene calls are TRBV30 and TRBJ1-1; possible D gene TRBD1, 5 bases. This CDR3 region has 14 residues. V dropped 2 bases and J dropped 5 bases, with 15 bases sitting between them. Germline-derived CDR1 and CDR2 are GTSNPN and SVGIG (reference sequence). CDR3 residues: CAWSTETGVTEAFF. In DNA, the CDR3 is TGTGCCTGGAGTACGGAGACGGGGGTGACTGAAGCTTTCTTT.

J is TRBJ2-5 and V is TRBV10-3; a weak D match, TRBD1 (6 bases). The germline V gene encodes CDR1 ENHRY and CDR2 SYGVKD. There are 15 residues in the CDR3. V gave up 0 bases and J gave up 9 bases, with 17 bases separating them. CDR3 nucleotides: TGTGCCATCAGTGAGTCGATGGCTAGCAGGGGAGCCCAGTACTTC. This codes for CAISESMASRGAQYF.

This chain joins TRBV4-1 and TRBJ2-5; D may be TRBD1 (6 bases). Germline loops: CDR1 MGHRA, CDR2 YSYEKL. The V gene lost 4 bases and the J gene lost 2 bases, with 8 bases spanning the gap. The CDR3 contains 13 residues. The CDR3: CASSRGGQETQYF. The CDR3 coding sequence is TGCGCCAGCAGCCGAGGGGGACAAGAGACCCAGTACTTC.

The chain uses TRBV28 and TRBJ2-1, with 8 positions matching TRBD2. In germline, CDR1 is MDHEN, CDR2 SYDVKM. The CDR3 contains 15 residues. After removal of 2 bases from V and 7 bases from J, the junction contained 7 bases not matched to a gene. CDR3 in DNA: TGTGCCAGCAGTTTACGGCGGGAGGTGGGAAATGAGCAGTTCTTC. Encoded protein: CASSLRREVGNEQFF.

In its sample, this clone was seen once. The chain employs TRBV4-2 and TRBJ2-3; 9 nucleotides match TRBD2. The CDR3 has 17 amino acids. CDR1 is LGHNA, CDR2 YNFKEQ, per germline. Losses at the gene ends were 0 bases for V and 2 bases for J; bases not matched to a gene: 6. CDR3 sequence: CASSQDTGLANTDTQYF. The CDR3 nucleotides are TGTGCCAGCAGCCAAGATACAGGACTAGCGAACACAGATACGCAGTATTTT.

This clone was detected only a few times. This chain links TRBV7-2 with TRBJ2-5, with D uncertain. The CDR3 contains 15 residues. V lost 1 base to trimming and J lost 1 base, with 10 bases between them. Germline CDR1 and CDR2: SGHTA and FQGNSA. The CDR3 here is CASSLGPRFQETQYF. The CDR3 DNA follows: TGTGCCAGCAGCTTAGGCCCCAGGTTCCAAGAGACCCAGTACTTC.

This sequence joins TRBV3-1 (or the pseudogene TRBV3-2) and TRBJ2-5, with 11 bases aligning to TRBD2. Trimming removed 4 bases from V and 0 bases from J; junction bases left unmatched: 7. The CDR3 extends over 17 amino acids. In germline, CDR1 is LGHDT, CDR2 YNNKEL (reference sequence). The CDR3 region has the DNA TGTGCCAGCAGCCCCGGGACTAGCGGTGTGTACCAAGAGACCCAGTACTTC. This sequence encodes CASSPGTSGVYQETQYF.

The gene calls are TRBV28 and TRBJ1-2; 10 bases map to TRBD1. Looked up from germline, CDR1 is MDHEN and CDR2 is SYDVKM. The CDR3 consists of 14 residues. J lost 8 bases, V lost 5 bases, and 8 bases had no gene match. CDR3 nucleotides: TGTGCCAGCAGTACGCCGGGACAGGGGAAGGGCTACACCTTC. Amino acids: CASSTPGQGKGYTF.

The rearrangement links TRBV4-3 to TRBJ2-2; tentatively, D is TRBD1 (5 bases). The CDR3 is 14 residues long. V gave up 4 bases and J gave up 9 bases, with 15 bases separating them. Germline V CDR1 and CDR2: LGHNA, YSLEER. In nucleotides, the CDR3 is TGCGCCAGCAGCCTCCTAGGGGAAGCCCGGGAGCTGTTTTTT. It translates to CASSLLGEARELFF.

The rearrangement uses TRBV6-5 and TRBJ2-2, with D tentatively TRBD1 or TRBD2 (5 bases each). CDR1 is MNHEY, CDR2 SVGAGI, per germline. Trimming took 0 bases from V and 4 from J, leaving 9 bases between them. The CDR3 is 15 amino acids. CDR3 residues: CASSYSTGATGELFF. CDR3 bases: TGTGCCAGCAGTTACTCGACCGGGGCCACCGGGGAGCTGTTTTTT.

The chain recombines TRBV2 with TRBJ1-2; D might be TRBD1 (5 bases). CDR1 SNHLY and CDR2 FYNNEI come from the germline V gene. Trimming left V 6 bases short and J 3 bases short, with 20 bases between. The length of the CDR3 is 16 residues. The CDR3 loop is CASSDIRQLSYYGYTF. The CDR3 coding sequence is TGTGCCAGCAGCGATATCCGACAGCTGTCTTACTATGGCTACACCTTC. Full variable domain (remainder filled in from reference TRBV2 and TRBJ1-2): EPEVTQTPSHQVTQMGQEVILRCVPISNHLYFYWYRQILGQKVEFLVSFYNNEISEKSEIFDDQFSVERPDGSNFTLKIRSTKLEDSAMYFCASSDIRQLSYYGYTFGSGTRLTVV.

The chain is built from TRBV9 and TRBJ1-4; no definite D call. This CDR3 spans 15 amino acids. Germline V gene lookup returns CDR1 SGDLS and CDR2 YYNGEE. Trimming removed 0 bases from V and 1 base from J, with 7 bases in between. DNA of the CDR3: TGTGCCAGCAGCGTAGGGGCAGGAACTAATGAAAAACTGTTTTTT. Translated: CASSVGAGTNEKLFF.

The CDR3 reads CASSQDPNTEAFF. CDR3 sequence (DNA): TGTGCCAGCTCACAGGATCCGAACACTGAAGCTTTCTTT. V usage is TRBV9 and J usage is TRBJ1-1; maybe TRBD1 (5 bases). Germline loops: CDR1 SGDLS, CDR2 YYNGEE. This CDR3 has 13 residues. Trimming cost V 7 bases and J 1 base, with 11 bases left between them.

The CDR3 loop reads CASSSRSPKDEQFF. The CDR3 bases are TGTGCCAGCAGCTCCCGCTCCCCTAAAGATGAGCAGTTCTTC. V and J are TRBV3-1 (or the pseudogene TRBV3-2) and TRBJ2-1; D gene ambiguous. The CDR3 length is 14 residues. CDR1 LGHDT and CDR2 YNNKEL come from the germline V gene (reference sequence). With 5 bases removed from V and 8 bases from J, the gap between germline ends came to 16 bases.

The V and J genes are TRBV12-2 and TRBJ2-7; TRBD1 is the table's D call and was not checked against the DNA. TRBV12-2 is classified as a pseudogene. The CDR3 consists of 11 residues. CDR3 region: CASRHTGQGDF. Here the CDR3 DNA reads TGTGCAAGTCGCCACACGGGACAGGGGGACTTC.

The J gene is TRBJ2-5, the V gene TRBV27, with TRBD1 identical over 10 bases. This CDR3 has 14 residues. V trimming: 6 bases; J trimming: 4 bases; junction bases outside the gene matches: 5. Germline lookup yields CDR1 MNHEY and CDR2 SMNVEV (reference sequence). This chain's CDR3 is CASSPDRGGETQYF. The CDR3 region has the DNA TGTGCCAGCAGCCCGGACAGGGGGGGAGAGACCCAGTACTTC.

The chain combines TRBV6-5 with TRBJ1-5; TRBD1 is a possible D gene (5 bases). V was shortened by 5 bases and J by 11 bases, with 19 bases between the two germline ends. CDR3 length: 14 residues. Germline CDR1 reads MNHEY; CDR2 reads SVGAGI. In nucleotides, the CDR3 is TGTGCCAGCAGTCCCCGAGACAGACCAATGGCCCAGCATTTT. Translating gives CASSPRDRPMAQHF.

The CDR3 region is CASSPRDYGEQFF. CDR3 in DNA: TGTGCCAGCAGTCCCCGGGACTACGGTGAGCAGTTCTTC. The chain recombines TRBV6-2 or TRBV6-3 with TRBJ2-1; TRBD2 aligns across 7 bases. Germline values: CDR1 MNHEY, CDR2 SVGEGT. The CDR3 has 13 amino acids. Germline trimming cut 5 bases from V and 9 bases from J; bases unmatched to any gene: 7.

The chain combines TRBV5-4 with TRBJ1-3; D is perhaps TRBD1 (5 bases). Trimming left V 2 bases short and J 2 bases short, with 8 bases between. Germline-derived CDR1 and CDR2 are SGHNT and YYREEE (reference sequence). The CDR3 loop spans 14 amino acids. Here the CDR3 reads CASSLAGAGNTIYF. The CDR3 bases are TGTGCCAGCAGCTTAGCGGGGGCTGGAAACACCATATATTTT.

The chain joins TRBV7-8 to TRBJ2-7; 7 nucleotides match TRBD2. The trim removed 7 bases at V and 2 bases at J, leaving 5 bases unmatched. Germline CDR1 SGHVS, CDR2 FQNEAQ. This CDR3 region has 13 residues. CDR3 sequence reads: CASTSGTTYEQYF. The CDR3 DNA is TGTGCCAGCACCTCCGGGACTACCTACGAGCAGTACTTC.

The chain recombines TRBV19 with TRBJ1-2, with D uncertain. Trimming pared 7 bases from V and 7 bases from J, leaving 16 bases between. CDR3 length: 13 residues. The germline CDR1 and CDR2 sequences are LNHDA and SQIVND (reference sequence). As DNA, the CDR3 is TGTGCCAGTATAAGGTCCGGGCAGGTTGGCTACACCTTC. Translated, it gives CASIRSGQVGYTF.

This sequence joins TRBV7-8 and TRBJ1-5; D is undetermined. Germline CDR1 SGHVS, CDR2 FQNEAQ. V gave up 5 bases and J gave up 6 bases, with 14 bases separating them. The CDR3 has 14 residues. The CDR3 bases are TGTGCCAGCAGCCTAGGCCAGTTCACTCAGCCCCAGCATTTT. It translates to CASSLGQFTQPQHF.